The 5 T cell receptor beta chains in this list originate from one sample, sequenced in a study of technical replicates of blood from several donors. Produced via immunoSEQ multiplex PCR; TCRdb's table is partial and in-frame only. The table records around 65,000 clones, approximately 89% of them present only once. The sequenced sample was PBMCs. These receptors were obtained from a human donor in good health. Some clones in this sample may be carry-over from other donors' samples.

The chain couples TRBV16 to TRBJ2-3; 12 bases are shared with TRBD1. The V gene's germline CDR1 is KGHSY and CDR2 FQNENV. The CDR3 is made up of 16 amino acids. J was trimmed by 5 bases and V by 3 bases; bases with no gene match: 6. The CDR3 here is CASSQWDRGQKDTQYF. In DNA, the CDR3 is TGTGCCAGCAGCCAGTGGGACAGGGGGCAGAAAGATACGCAGTATTTT.

The V and J genes are TRBV2 and TRBJ2-2; 12 bases match TRBD2. Germline V gene lookup returns CDR1 SNHLY and CDR2 FYNNEI. V gave up 4 bases and J gave up 6 bases; unmatched junction bases: 3. The CDR3 runs to 15 residues. CDR3 residues: CASSVTSGGSGELFF. The CDR3 coding sequence is TGTGCCAGCAGTGTGACTAGCGGGGGTTCCGGGGAGCTGTTTTTT.

CDR3 nucleotide sequence: TGTGCCTGGAGCCGCACAGGGGGACTTTCACCCCTCCACTTT. Its protein is CAWSRTGGLSPLHF. This chain connects TRBV30 to TRBJ1-6, with TRBD1 matching 8 bases. This CDR3 comprises 14 residues. The germline V gene has CDR1 GTSNPN and CDR2 SVGIG (reference sequence). With V trimmed by 3 bases and J by 9 bases, 7 bases remained unmatched.

In DNA, the CDR3 is TGTGCCACGCGCCTCCAGGGGGCATTTGGCGGCTACACCTTC. Its translation is CATRLQGAFGGYTF. The chain couples TRBV6-4 to TRBJ1-2; TRBD1 matches at 8 bases. The V and J ends lost 10 bases and 8 bases, in that order; junction bases with no gene match: 15. This CDR3 contains 14 residues. The germline V gene has CDR1 MRHNA and CDR2 SNTAGT.

V usage is TRBV4-1 and J usage is TRBJ2-7, with TRBD2 matching 9 bases. J was trimmed by 4 bases and V by 0 bases; bases with no gene match: 7. This CDR3 is 16 amino acids long. CDR1 is MGHRA and CDR2 is YSYEKL in the germline V gene. CDR3 DNA sequence: TGCGCCAGCAGCCAAGATGTCGCGGGAGGGGATTACGAGCAGTACTTC. Protein product: CASSQDVAGGDYEQYF.